The rows below give T cell receptor beta chains drawn from one sample of a study of spatial heterogeneity in lung cancer. TCRdb itself ran the 5' RACE reads through MiXCR, one entry per CDR3 protein. Seen here are approximately 12,000 distinct CDR3 sequences, 12% observed once, and the top ten hold 12%. This specimen was lung tumor tissue, taken at surgery. The receptors stem from a female donor with early-stage non-small cell lung cancer. Each CDR3 is given without its conserved first and last residue.

V gene | CDR3 protein
TRBV29-1 | SGRNTGELF
TRBV20-1 | SAPRLQGQETQY
TRBV29-1 | SVVKQGYYEQY
TRBV5-6 | ASSLRTTSKETQY
TRBV7-8 | ASSAREGSNEQF
TRBV7-3 | ASSLRNTGELF
TRBV10-3 | AIRPGGQGFKDTQY
TRBV6-6 | ASRTGTGGNTIY
TRBV2 | ASSSTGSNQPQH
TRBV4-1 | ASSFPAGKAVNEQF
TRBV7-6 | ASSLALWSGRETQY
TRBV18 | ASSPGQASGANVLT
TRBV29-1 | SVELLGHRYEQY
TRBV14 | ASSRNPGQGWDEQY
TRBV7-9 | ASSLSGAGPLGGQY